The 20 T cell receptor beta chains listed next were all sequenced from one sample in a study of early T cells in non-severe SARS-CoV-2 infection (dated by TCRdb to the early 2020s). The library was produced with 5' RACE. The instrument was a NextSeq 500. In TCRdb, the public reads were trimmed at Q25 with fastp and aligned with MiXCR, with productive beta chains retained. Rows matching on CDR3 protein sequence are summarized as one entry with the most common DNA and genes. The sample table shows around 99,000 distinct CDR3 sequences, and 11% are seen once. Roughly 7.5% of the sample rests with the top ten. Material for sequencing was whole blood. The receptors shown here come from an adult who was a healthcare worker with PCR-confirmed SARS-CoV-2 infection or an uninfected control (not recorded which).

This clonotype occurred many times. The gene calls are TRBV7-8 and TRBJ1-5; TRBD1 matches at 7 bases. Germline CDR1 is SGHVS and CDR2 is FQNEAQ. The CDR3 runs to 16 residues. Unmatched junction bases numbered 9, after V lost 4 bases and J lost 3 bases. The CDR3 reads CASSSLGTVHNQPQHF. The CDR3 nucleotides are TGTGCCAGCAGCTCCCTAGGGACAGTTCACAATCAGCCCCAGCATTTT.

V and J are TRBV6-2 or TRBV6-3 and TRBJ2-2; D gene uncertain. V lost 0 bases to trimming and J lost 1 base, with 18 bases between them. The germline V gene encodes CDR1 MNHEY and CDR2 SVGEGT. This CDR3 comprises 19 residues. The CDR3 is CASSYSQTHSELNTGELFF. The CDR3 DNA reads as TGTGCCAGCAGTTACTCTCAAACACACTCCGAACTGAACACCGGGGAGCTGTTTTTT.

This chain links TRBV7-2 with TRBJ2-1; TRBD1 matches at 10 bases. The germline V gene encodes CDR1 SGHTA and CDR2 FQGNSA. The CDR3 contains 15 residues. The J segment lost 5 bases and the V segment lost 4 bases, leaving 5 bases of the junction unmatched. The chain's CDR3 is CASSSDRGLNNEQFF. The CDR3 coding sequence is TGTGCCAGCAGCTCTGACAGGGGGCTCAACAATGAGCAGTTCTTC.

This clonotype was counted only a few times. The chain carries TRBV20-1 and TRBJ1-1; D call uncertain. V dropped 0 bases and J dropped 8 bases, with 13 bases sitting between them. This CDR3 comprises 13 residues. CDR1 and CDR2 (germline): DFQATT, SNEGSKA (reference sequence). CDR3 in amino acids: CSARDSYRAEAFF. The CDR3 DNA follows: TGCAGTGCTAGAGACAGTTATCGGGCCGAAGCTTTCTTT.

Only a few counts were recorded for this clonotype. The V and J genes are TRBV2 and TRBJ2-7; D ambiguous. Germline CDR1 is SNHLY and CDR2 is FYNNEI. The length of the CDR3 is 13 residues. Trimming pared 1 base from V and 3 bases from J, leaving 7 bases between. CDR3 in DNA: TGTGCCAGCAGTGAAGGCGCCAGCTACGAGCAGTACTTC. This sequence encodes CASSEGASYEQYF.

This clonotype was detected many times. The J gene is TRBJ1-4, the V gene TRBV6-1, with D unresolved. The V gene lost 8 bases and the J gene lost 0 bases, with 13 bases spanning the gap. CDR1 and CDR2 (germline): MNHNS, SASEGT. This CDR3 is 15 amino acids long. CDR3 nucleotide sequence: TGTGCCAGCCTCCTAAACGGTGCAACTAATGAAAAACTGTTTTTT. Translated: CASLLNGATNEKLFF.

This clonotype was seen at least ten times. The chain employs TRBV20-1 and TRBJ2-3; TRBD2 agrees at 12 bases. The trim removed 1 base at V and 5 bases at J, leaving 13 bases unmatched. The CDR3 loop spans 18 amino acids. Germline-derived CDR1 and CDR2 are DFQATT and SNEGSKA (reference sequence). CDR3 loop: CSARVKATSGSGRDTQYF. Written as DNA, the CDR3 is TGCAGTGCTAGAGTAAAAGCGACTAGCGGGAGCGGTAGAGATACGCAGTATTTT.

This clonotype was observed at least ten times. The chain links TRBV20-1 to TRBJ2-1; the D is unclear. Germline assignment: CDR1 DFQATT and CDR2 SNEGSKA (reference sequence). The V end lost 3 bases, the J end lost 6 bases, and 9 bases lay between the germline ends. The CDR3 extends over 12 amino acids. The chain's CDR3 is CSASRRGNEQFF. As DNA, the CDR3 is TGCAGTGCTAGCCGGAGAGGCAATGAGCAGTTCTTC.

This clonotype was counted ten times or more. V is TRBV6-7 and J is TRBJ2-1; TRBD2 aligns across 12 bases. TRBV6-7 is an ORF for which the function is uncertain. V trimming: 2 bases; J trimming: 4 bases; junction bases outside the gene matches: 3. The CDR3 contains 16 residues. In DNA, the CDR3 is TGTGCCAGCAGTTACCGGCTAGCGGGAGGGTACAATGAGCAGTTCTTC. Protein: CASSYRLAGGYNEQFF.

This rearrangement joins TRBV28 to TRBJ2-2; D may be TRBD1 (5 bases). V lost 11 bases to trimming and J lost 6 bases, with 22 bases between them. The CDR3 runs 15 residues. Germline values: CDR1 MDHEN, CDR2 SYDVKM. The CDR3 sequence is CAVNPTDRLAGELFF. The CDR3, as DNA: TGTGCCGTCAACCCGACAGACCGGTTGGCCGGGGAGCTGTTTTTT. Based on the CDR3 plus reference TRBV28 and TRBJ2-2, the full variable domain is DVKVTQSSRYLVKRTGEKVFLECVQDMDHENMFWYRQDPGLGLRLIYFSYDVKMKEKGDIPEGYSVSREKKERFSLILESASTNQTSMYLCAVNPTDRLAGELFFGEGSRLTVL.

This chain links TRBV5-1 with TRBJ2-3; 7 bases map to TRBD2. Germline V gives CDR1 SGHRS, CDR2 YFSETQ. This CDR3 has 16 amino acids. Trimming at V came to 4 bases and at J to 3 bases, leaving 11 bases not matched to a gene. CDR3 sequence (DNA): TGCGCCAGCAGCCTTAGCGGAGCGGGATCTACAGATACGCAGTATTTT. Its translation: CASSLSGAGSTDTQYF.

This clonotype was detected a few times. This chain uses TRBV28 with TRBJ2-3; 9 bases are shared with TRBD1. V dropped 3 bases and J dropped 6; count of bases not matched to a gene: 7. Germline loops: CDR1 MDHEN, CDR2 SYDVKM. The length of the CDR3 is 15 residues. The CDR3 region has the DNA TGTGCCAGCAGTTTTGTCGGACAGGGGACGGATACGCAGTATTTT. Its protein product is CASSFVGQGTDTQYF. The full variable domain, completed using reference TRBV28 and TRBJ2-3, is DVKVTQSSRYLVKRTGEKVFLECVQDMDHENMFWYRQDPGLGLRLIYFSYDVKMKEKGDIPEGYSVSREKKERFSLILESASTNQTSMYLCASSFVGQGTDTQYFGPGTRLTVL.

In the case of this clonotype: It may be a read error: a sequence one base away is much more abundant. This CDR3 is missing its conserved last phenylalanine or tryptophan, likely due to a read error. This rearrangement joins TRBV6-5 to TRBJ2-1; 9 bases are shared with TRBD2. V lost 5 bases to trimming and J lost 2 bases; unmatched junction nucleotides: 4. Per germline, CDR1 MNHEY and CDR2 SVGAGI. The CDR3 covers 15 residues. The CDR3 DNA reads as TGTGCCAGCAGTCTAAAGCGGGGGGCCTACAATGAGCAGTTCCTC. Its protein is CASSLKRGAYNEQFL.

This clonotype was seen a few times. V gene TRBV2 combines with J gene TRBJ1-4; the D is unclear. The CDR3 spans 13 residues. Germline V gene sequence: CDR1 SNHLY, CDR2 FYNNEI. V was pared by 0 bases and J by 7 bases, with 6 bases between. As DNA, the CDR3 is TGTGCCAGCAGTGAAGCGCCGGGTGAAAAACTGTTTTTT. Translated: CASSEAPGEKLFF. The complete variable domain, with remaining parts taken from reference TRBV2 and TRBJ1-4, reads EPEVTQTPSHQVTQMGQEVILRCVPISNHLYFYWYRQILGQKVEFLVSFYNNEISEKSEIFDDQFSVERPDGSNFTLKIRSTKLEDSAMYFCASSEAPGEKLFFGSGTQLSVL.

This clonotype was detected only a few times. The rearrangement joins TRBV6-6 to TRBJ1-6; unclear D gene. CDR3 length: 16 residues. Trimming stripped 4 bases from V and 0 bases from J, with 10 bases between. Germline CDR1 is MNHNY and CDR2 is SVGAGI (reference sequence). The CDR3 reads CASSSSASSYNSPLHF. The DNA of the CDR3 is TGTGCCAGCAGTTCCTCGGCGAGCTCCTATAATTCACCCCTCCACTTT.

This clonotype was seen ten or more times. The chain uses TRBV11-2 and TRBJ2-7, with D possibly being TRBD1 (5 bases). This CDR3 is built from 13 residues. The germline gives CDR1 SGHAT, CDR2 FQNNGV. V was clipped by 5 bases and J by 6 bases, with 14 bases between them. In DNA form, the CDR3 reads TGTGCCAGCAGCCTAGGGGTTAAAGGCGAGCAGTACTTC. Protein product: CASSLGVKGEQYF.

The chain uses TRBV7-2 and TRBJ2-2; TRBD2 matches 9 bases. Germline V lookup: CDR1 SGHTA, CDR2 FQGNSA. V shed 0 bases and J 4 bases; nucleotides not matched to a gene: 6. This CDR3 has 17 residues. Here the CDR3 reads CASSLASAGGFTGELFF. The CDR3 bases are TGTGCCAGCAGCTTAGCGTCGGCGGGAGGGTTCACCGGGGAGCTGTTTTTT.

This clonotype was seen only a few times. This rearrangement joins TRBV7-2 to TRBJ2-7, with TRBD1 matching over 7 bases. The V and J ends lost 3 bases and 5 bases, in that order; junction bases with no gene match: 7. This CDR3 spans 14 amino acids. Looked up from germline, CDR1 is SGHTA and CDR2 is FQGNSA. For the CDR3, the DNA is TGTGCCAGCAGCTTCCGCTCGGGACAGCACGAGCAGTACTTC. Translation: CASSFRSGQHEQYF.

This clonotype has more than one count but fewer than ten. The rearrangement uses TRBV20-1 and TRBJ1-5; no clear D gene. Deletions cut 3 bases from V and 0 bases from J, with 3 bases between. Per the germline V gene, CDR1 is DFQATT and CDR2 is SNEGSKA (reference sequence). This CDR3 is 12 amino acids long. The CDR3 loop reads CSASTSNQPQHF. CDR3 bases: TGCAGTGCTAGCACTAGCAATCAGCCCCAGCATTTT.

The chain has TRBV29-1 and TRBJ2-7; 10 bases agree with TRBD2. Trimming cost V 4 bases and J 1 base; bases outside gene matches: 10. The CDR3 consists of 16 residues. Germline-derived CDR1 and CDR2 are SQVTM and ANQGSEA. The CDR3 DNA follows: TGCAGCGTTGGAGGGCGTAGCGGGAGGAATTCCTACGAGCAGTACTTC. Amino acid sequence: CSVGGRSGRNSYEQYF.